One and the same sample provided the 20 T cell receptor beta chains below, sequenced in a study of blood T cell repertoires in COVID-19 (dated by TCRdb to the early 2020s). The receptor library was made with the immunoSEQ multiplex PCR assay. What TCRdb holds here is the immuneACCESS table cut down to in-frame rearrangements. Part of the clones is not present; checked against another copy, under half of the missing clones reflect an unresolved V gene, and the others are unexplained. The sample records almost 400,000 clones, 89% of which are singletons. The ten largest clones represent 1.7% of the sample. The sequenced sample was PBMCs or T cells enriched from blood (not recorded which). These TCRs come from a woman younger than 45 who had recovered from COVID-19.

This chain connects TRBV9 to TRBJ1-5; no clear D. The CDR3 runs to 13 residues. The germline V and J ends were trimmed by 0 bases and 7 bases, with 8 bases remaining between them. The germline gives CDR1 SGDLS, CDR2 YYNGEE. The CDR3 region has the DNA TGTGCCAGCAGCGTAGGAGAGGCACAGCCCCAGCATTTT. It yields the protein CASSVGEAQPQHF.

J is TRBJ2-6 and V is TRBV30, with a weak D call TRBD1 (5 bases). The germline CDR1 and CDR2 sequences are GTSNPN and SVGIG (reference sequence). The CDR3 extends over 14 amino acids. V was shortened by 2 bases and J by 2 bases, with 7 bases between the two germline ends. CDR3 nucleotides: TGTGCCTGGAGTAAGGGGACTGGGGCCAACGTCCTGACTTTC. This encodes CAWSKGTGANVLTF.

V gene TRBV13 combines with J gene TRBJ1-4; no reliable D call. Trimming removed 2 bases at V and 7 bases at J, with 8 bases between. Germline-derived CDR1 and CDR2 are PRHDT and FYEKMQ (reference sequence). This CDR3 spans 13 amino acids. The CDR3 loop reads CASSLLAGEKLFF. CDR3 nucleotide sequence: TGTGCCAGCAGCTTACTAGCGGGTGAAAAACTGTTTTTT.

The gene calls are TRBV7-9 and TRBJ2-3, with D tentatively TRBD1 (6 bases). Germline lookup yields CDR1 SEHNR and CDR2 FQNEAQ (reference sequence). This CDR3 is 13 amino acids long. The V end lost 4 bases, the J end lost 1 base, and 6 bases lay between the germline ends. The CDR3 DNA is TGTGCCAGCAGCTCAGGGGGCACAGATACGCAGTATTTT. It encodes CASSSGGTDTQYF.

The gene calls are TRBV18 and TRBJ2-7; 7 positions match TRBD1. This CDR3 is built from 15 residues. CDR1 KGHSH and CDR2 LQKENI come from the germline V gene. With 0 bases clipped from V and 4 bases from J, the junction kept 6 bases outside the gene matches. The CDR3 loop is CASSPPRQGNYEQYF. CDR3 in DNA: TGTGCCAGCTCACCACCTAGACAGGGAAATTACGAGCAGTACTTC.

The chain couples TRBV7-8 to TRBJ2-2, with 10 bases identical to TRBD2. Per germline, CDR1 SGHVS and CDR2 FQNEAQ. The CDR3 length is 17 residues. V gave up 2 bases and J gave up 1 base; unmatched junction bases: 4. Written as DNA, the CDR3 is TGTGCCAGCAGCTTAACCATAGCGGGGGGGAACACCGGGGAGCTGTTTTTT. It translates to CASSLTIAGGNTGELFF.

The chain couples TRBV7-8 to TRBJ1-2; 8 bases match TRBD1. J was trimmed by 1 base and V by 0 bases; bases with no gene match: 10. The CDR3 is 18 residues long. From germline, CDR1 is SGHVS and CDR2 FQNEAQ. CDR3 loop: CASSLAGSQGANNYGYTF. CDR3 coding DNA: TGTGCCAGCAGCTTAGCAGGGTCCCAGGGGGCAAATAACTATGGCTACACCTTC.

This rearrangement joins TRBV7-9 to TRBJ2-1, with D perhaps TRBD2 (6 bases). The CDR3 is made up of 16 amino acids. The germline V and J ends were trimmed by 5 bases and 4 bases, with 18 bases remaining between them. Germline V lookup: CDR1 SEHNR, CDR2 FQNEAQ (reference sequence). The CDR3 loop is CASSPKKRVPYNEQFF. The CDR3 DNA reads as TGTGCCAGCAGCCCCAAAAAGCGGGTTCCATACAATGAGCAGTTCTTC. The variable domain in full, with the rest retrieved from reference TRBV7-9 and TRBJ2-1, is DTGVSQNPRHKITKRGQNVTFRCDPISEHNRLYWYRQTLGQGPEFLTYFQNEAQLEKSRLLSDRFSAERPKGSFSTLEIQRTEQGDSAMYLCASSPKKRVPYNEQFFGPGTRLTVL.

The V gene is TRBV7-9, the J gene TRBJ1-2; 7 bases are shared with TRBD1. CDR3 length: 17 residues. Trimming took 5 bases from V and 3 from J; bases not matched to a gene: 15. Germline V lookup: CDR1 SEHNR, CDR2 FQNEAQ (reference sequence). Written as DNA, the CDR3 is TGTGCCAGCAGCCCCTCGACAGGGTCCACGGTCGACTATGGCTACACCTTC. It encodes CASSPSTGSTVDYGYTF.

This sequence joins TRBV7-2 and TRBJ2-1; TRBD2 aligns across 9 bases. Trimming removed 1 base from V and 8 bases from J; junction bases left unmatched: 6. The germline gives CDR1 SGHTA, CDR2 FQGNSA. The CDR3 covers 15 residues. For the CDR3, the DNA is TGTGCCAGCAGCTTAGAGGCGGGGGGGCTCCATGAGCAGTTCTTC. Protein sequence: CASSLEAGGLHEQFF.

The chain links TRBV11-2 to TRBJ2-6; 7 nucleotides match TRBD2. V trimming: 3 bases; J trimming: 0 bases; junction bases outside the gene matches: 5. Germline CDR1 SGHAT, CDR2 FQNNGV. The CDR3 sequence is 17 residues long. The CDR3 DNA reads as TGTGCCAGCAGCTTGACCCGCGGGGGCTCTGGGGCCAACGTCCTGACTTTC. Translation gives CASSLTRGGSGANVLTF.

The chain recombines TRBV30 with TRBJ1-6; 11 positions match TRBD1. Germline V gene lookup returns CDR1 GTSNPN and CDR2 SVGIG (reference sequence). Trimming at V came to 1 base and at J to 9 bases, leaving 5 bases not matched to a gene. The CDR3 sequence is 15 residues long. The CDR3 is CAWSGGGQGVSPLHF. The CDR3 nucleotides read TGTGCCTGGAGTGGTGGGGGACAGGGGGTTTCACCCCTCCACTTT. The whole variable domain, filled in from reference TRBV30 and TRBJ1-6, reads SQTIHQWPATLVQPVGSPLSLECTVEGTSNPNLYWYRQAAGRGLQLLFYSVGIGQISSEVPQNLSASRPQDRQFILSSKKLLLSDSGFYLCAWSGGGQGVSPLHFGNGTRLTVT.

The DNA of the CDR3 is TGTGCCAGCAGCCAAGTAGTCGGGACTAGCGAGTTCCAGGGCGGCACCGGGGAGCTGTTTTTT. It yields the protein CASSQVVGTSEFQGGTGELFF. The rearrangement joins TRBV4-2 to TRBJ2-2; TRBD2 aligns across 10 bases. J gave up 4 bases and V 1 base, and 18 bases lay outside the gene matches. The CDR3 contains 21 residues. Germline V CDR1 and CDR2: LGHNA, YNFKEQ.

The J gene is TRBJ2-1, the V gene TRBV10-1, with D possibly being TRBD2 (6 bases). The germline V and J ends were trimmed by 7 bases and 7 bases, with 17 bases remaining between them. The germline V gene encodes CDR1 WNHNN and CDR2 SYGVQD (reference sequence). The CDR3 has 14 amino acids. In DNA, the CDR3 is TGCGCCAGCATTCGCCTGGGACTGATGAATGAGCAGTTCTTC. It codes for CASIRLGLMNEQFF.

CDR3 protein: CASSPQGLAGALSYNEQFF. DNA for the CDR3: TGTGCCAGCTCACCACAAGGACTAGCGGGGGCCCTCTCCTACAATGAGCAGTTCTTC. The rearrangement joins TRBV18 to TRBJ2-1, with TRBD2 matching 13 bases. CDR3 length: 19 amino acids. Germline V lookup: CDR1 KGHSH, CDR2 LQKENI. Losses at the gene ends were 1 base for V and 0 bases for J; bases not matched to a gene: 6.

The chain employs TRBV15 and TRBJ1-1; unclear D gene. The germline CDR1 and CDR2 sequences are LNHNV and YYDKDF (reference sequence). This CDR3 comprises 13 residues. Trimming cost V 0 bases and J 5 bases, with 7 bases left between them. CDR3 coding DNA: TGTGCCACCAGCAGAGACCTCCGGACTGAAGCTTTCTTT. Its protein is CATSRDLRTEAFF. Using reference TRBV15 and TRBJ1-1 for the parts outside the CDR3, the full variable domain is DAMVIQNPRYQVTQFGKPVTLSCSQTLNHNVMYWYQQKSSQAPKLLFHYYDKDFNNEADTPDNFQSRRPNTSFCFLDIRSPGLGDTAMYLCATSRDLRTEAFFGQGTRLTVV.

This clone has a single count. This sequence joins TRBV6-2 or TRBV6-3 and TRBJ2-1, with 10 bases aligning to TRBD2. The CDR3 has 16 amino acids. Trimming cost V 0 bases and J 9 bases; bases outside gene matches: 8. Germline CDR1 and CDR2: MNHEY and SVGEGT. The CDR3 nucleotides are TGTGCCAGCAGTTACTCGGAGCGGGGGGGGTTCGCTGAGCAGTTCTTC. This translates into CASSYSERGGFAEQFF.

This chain uses TRBV10-1 with TRBJ2-5; TRBD1 aligns across 8 bases. Trimming took 6 bases from V and 3 from J; bases not matched to a gene: 3. Germline V lookup: CDR1 WNHNN, CDR2 SYGVQD (reference sequence). The CDR3 is 13 residues long. In DNA, the CDR3 is TGCGCCAGCAGCCTGACAGGGGAAGAGACCCAGTACTTC. Translated: CASSLTGEETQYF.

The chain is built from TRBV6-5 and TRBJ2-7; perhaps TRBD1 as D (5 bases). Germline loops: CDR1 MNHEY, CDR2 SVGAGI. This CDR3 has 15 residues. The ends were cut back, 0 bases at V and 2 bases at J, with 11 bases in the middle. Written as DNA, the CDR3 is TGTGCCAGCAGTTACTCGCCCTGGGGCGCCTACGAGCAGTACTTC. This codes for CASSYSPWGAYEQYF.

This clone occurred once. The chain recombines TRBV7-3 with TRBJ2-1; 9 nucleotides line up with TRBD2. The CDR3 covers 15 residues. V gave up 7 bases and J gave up 8 bases; unmatched junction bases: 12. The germline V gene encodes CDR1 SGHTA and CDR2 FQGTGA. The CDR3 DNA reads as TGTGCCAGCACCCCTAGGGCGGGAGGGGGGTATGAGCAGTTCTTC. Protein product: CASTPRAGGGYEQFF.